The T cell receptor (beta chain) under discussion was sequenced for a study of cytomegalovirus exposure and HLA in healthy donors. The length of the CDR3 is 15 residues. V was cut by 5 bases and J by 7 bases, with 21 bases left in between. From germline, CDR1 is MDHEN and CDR2 SYDVKM. Primers: 60 Vbeta forward and 13 Jbeta reverse. TCRdb keeps only in-frame clones here, not all; method: immunoSEQ multiplex PCR. The sample holds 90,000 to 120,000 clones. This clonotype was sampled from a man between 50 and 59 years old in good health and CMV-seronegative. The chain joins TRBV28 to TRBJ2-7, with D possibly being TRBD1 (6 bases). The sequenced sample was PBMCs. As DNA, the CDR3 is TGTGCCAGCAGTGAAGCAAGAGGACAGACCTTGGAGCAGTACTTC. Protein: CASSEARGQTLEQYF.